The present entry profiles one T cell receptor (beta chain) with its context. Trimming removed 4 bases at V and 6 bases at J, with 13 bases between. This CDR3 is 15 amino acids long. CDR1 and CDR2 (germline): KGHSH, LQKENI. This entry belongs to a study of technical replicates of blood from a few donors. Profiling relied on immunoSEQ multiplex PCR, and the TCRdb table lists in-frame clones only, not all of them. The sample has 70,000 to 95,000 clones; roughly 94% are singletons. The chain uses TRBV18 and TRBJ1-6, with no clear D. Specimen: T cells isolated from PBMCs. This sequence was found in a human donor in good health. The CDR3 region has the DNA TGTGCCAGCTCACAGGAGACTCCGGGTAATTCACCCCTCCACTTT. Amino acids: CASSQETPGNSPLHF.